What follows describes a single T cell receptor (beta chain). Its antigen remains undetermined. One base away there is no much larger clone; base qualities are not given. The source of the sample is a study of low-dose radiotherapy and immunotherapy resistance in tumors (dated by TCRdb to between 2021 and 2024). Regarding the complete study: Patients in Cohort 1 were given 0.5 Gy per fraction every 2 weeks, and the prescribed total PTV dose was 6.5 Gy. First-strand cDNA was synthesized using Superscript III and a set of TRAV- and TRBV-specific primers, so that both TCRalpha and TCRbeta chains were covered. The translational analysis covered eight patients: three from the first dose cohort and the first five from the second dose cohort. Patients were given nivolumab as a 240 mg flat dose every two weeks and ipilimumab at 1 mg/kg every six weeks, with both drugs delivered intravenously. Starting on cycle 1 day 1, patients took 300 mg of aspirin by mouth once daily for four cycles. Every two weeks, patients got intravenous cyclophosphamide at 200 mg/m2, given one day ahead of each radiation and immunotherapy administration. Trial participants were not randomized into treatment groups. Cohort 2 received 1 Gy per fraction every two weeks, with a total of 13 Gy over 26 weeks.

CDR1 and CDR2 are read off the germline V gene (reference sequence) as GTSNPN and SVGIG. From its cysteine to its phenylalanine, the CDR3 spans 11 amino acids. The entry retains the CDR3 DNA only, 33 bases that are in frame from base 1. V and J lose 8 bases and 6 bases, and a span of 14 bases separates them. Explained via the paper, the time point label denotes: after trial treatment. This specimen's treatment or condition label, interpreted: LDRT plus nivolumab, ipilimumab, low-dose cyclophosphamide and aspirin (RACIN trial). Donors were enrolled in RACIN, a single-arm phase I dose-escalation trial combining nivolumab, ipilimumab, aspirin, low-dose cyclophosphamide and low-dose radiotherapy. Eligible patients had advanced, TIL-negative solid tumors. Sequencing used an Illumina HiSeq 2500. TCRs were amplified for 20 PCR cycles with Phusion, using a constant-region primer paired with the adapter attached to the V primers. The MessageAmp II aRNA Amplification Kit was used to amplify the isolated mRNA, with in vitro transcription run for about 15 hours at 37 degrees C. mRNA for TCR sequencing was isolated with the Dynabeads mRNA DIRECT Purification Kit. Indexed Illumina adapters were added in a second Phusion PCR of roughly 23 cycles, and the PCR products were purified with AMPure XP beads. On the study's bioinformatics: Custom Perl scripts were used to pool TCR sequences that encoded the same protein, to remove out-of-frame sequences, and to calculate the abundance of each clonotype. The analysis excluded TCR sequences that were supported by just one read. Repertoire metrics included Shannon entropy, Gini index, clonality, richness, and frequency of TCRs shared between repertoires. TCRdb handled the public reads itself, with Q25 trimming in fastp and clone calling in MiXCR, and kept productive beta chains. Identical CDR3 protein sequences are pooled into one entry, listed with their most common genes and DNA. TCRdb's processing, not the study's, gives the V and J calls here. The sample table shows roughly 50,000 distinct CDR3 sequences, and approximately 33% are seen once. Together, the top ten hold approximately 8.4% of the sample.

The rearranged chain carries TRBV30 and TRBJ2-7; the D gene is perhaps TRBD2, from 6 matching bases. The sequence was collected from a male donor with rectosigmoid adenocarcinoma. The sequences come from PBMCs, collected after low-dose radiotherapy plus immunotherapy. The CDR3 in this case is CAHGRGGEQYF. The DNA sequence follows: TGTGCCCACGGCCGGGGAGGCGAGCAGTACTTC.